This TCR beta chain was sequenced for a study of blood T cell repertoires in COVID-19. Study processing details: It was from reference gene primer amplification that nucleated cell counts were estimated. Produced via immunoSEQ multiplex PCR; TCRdb's table is partial and in-frame only. D and trimming were read from the DNA, whereas the V and J calls and clone size are those reported in that table. The sample has 200,000 to 250,000 clones; more than 75% are singletons. There are 11 residues in the CDR3. Germline CDR1 is LNHDA and CDR2 is SQIVND (reference sequence). Trimming took 7 bases from V and 9 from J; bases not matched to a gene: 4.

The genes are TRBV19 and TRBJ2-3; 7 bases are shared with TRBD2. Sample: peripheral blood. The origin of this receptor is a man between 60 and 70 years old who had recovered from COVID-19. CDR3: CASIGRGTQYF. The CDR3 DNA reads as TGTGCCAGTATCGGGCGGGGGACGCAGTATTTT.